This TCR beta chain emerged from a study of T cells in Graves' hyperthyroidism and ophthalmopathy. Study results and limitations: In blood, most of the thyroid clonotypes expanded above 0.001 were also present.

The CDR3 runs 12 residues. From RNA transcripts, TCR beta CDR3 regions were amplified. RT-PCR in the first round (using the HTBI primer set) targeted the TCR CDR3. TCRdb reprocessed the multiplex PCR reads with MiXCR, giving one entry per CDR3 protein. The table shows approximately 690,000 distinct CDR3 sequences, with around 21% occurring only once. This clonotype was found a few times. Antigen unknown. A read error may produce the germline difference seen at one junction end. Based on clinical symptoms, serum thyroxine and TRAb, thyroid ultrasound and orbital computed tomography, diagnoses were reached.

Sequences were obtained from blood. The source is a man under 40 with Graves' ophthalmopathy. The J gene is TRBJ2-1, the V gene TRBV12-3 or TRBV12-4; D is unclear. The CDR3 DNA is TGTGCCAGCAGTTTGGAAGAGAATGAGCAGTCCTTC. Amino acids: CASSLEENEQSF.